This T cell receptor beta chain came from a study of blood T cell repertoires in COVID-19. In the study overall: The samples span acute and convalescent COVID-19 from the United States, Italy and Spain.

Trimming pared 5 bases from V and 5 bases from J, leaving 18 bases between. CDR1 is SGHTA, CDR2 FQGTGA, per germline. The CDR3 runs 15 residues. Repertoires were generated with immunoSEQ multiplex PCR, while TCRdb's copy carries only in-frame clones and drops some. Here the sample spans nearly 250,000 clones, around nine tenths being singletons. This receptor was obtained from a woman aged 60-75 years who had recovered from COVID-19. Material for sequencing was peripheral blood. This chain uses TRBV7-3 with TRBJ1-2; unclear D gene. CDR3 sequence (DNA): TGTGCCAGCAGCCCTATAAACACGAGGCGGTATGGCTACACCTTC. It specifies CASSPINTRRYGYTF.